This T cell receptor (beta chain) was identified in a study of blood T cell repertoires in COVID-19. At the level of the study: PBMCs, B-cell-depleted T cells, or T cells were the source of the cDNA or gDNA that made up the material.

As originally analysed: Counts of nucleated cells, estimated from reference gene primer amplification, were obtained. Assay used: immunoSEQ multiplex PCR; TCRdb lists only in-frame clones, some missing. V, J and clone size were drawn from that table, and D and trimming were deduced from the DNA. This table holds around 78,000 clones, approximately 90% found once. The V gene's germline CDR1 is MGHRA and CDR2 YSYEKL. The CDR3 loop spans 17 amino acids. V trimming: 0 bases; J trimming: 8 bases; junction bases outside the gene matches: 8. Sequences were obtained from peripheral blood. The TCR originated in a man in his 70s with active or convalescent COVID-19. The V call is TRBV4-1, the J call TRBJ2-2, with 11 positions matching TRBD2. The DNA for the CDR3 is TGCGCCAGCAGCCAAGAGAGCCTAGCGGGAGGTGTTGGGGAGCTGTTTTTT. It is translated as CASSQESLAGGVGELFF.